This record looks at one TCR beta chain sequence and its context. This CDR3 is built from 15 residues. CDR1 is MNHNS, CDR2 SASEGT, per germline. After removal of 4 bases from V and 4 bases from J, the junction contained 6 bases not matched to a gene. Assay used: immunoSEQ multiplex PCR; TCRdb lists only in-frame clones, some missing. The sample includes about 6,700 clones, about 77% of them seen just once. This sample is drawn from a study of neoadjuvant anti-PD-1 for oral cavity cancer. The specimen was PBMCs, collected before nivolumab (anti-PD-1) treatment. V usage is TRBV6-1 and J usage is TRBJ1-4, with 7 bases aligning to TRBD1. This TCR came from a person aged 35-79 years with oral cavity squamous cell carcinoma. CDR3 sequence: CASSAGQADNEKLFF. The CDR3 region has the DNA TGTGCCAGCAGTGCCGGACAGGCAGATAATGAAAAACTGTTTTTT.